This T cell receptor (beta chain) is drawn from a study of graft-versus-host responses after intestinal transplantation. Study-level background: Transplants given to recipients were multivisceral, liver-intestinal, or isolated intestinal.

Notes on this clone: What it recognizes is unknown.

The V gene's germline CDR1 is KGHSH and CDR2 LQKENI. With 6 bases removed from V and 8 bases from J, the gap between germline ends came to 13 bases. This CDR3 has 12 residues. The protocol was immunoSEQ multiplex PCR, while the TCRdb copy is restricted to in-frame clones and leaves out a portion. The table shows roughly 120,000 clones, with 90% to 95% occurring only once. The material was unstimulated CD8+ T cells sorted from spleen or lymph node cells, obtained before intestinal transplant. The V call is TRBV18, the J call TRBJ1-2; D gene unclear. The sequence was obtained from a human donor who received an intestinal transplant. The CDR3 protein is CASSPGVGGYTF. As DNA, the CDR3 is TGTGCCAGCTCCCCCGGGGTCGGAGGCTACACCTTC.